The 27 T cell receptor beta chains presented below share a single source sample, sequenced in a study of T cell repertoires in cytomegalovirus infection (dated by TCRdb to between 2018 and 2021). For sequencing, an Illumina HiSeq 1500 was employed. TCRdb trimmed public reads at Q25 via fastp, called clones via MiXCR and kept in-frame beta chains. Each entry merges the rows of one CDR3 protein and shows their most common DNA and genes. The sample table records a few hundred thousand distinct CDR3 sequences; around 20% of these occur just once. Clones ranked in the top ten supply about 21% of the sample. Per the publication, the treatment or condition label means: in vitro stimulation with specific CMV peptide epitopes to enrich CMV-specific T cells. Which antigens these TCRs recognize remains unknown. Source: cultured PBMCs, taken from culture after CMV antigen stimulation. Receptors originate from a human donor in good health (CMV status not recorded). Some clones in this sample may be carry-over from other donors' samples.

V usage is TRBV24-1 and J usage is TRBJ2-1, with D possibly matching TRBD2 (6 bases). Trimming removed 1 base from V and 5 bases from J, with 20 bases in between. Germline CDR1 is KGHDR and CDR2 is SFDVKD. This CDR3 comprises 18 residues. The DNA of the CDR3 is TGTGCCACCAGTGATTTAGGAGGGTCCTCCAAGAAAGACAATGAGCAGTTCTTC. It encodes CATSDLGGSSKKDNEQFF.

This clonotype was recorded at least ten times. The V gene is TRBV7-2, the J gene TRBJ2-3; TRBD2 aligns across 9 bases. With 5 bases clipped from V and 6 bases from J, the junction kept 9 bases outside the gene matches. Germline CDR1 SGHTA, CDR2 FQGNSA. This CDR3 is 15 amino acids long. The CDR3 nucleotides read TGTGCCAGCAGCAAGCTAGCGGGAATTTATGATACGCAGTATTTT. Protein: CASSKLAGIYDTQYF.

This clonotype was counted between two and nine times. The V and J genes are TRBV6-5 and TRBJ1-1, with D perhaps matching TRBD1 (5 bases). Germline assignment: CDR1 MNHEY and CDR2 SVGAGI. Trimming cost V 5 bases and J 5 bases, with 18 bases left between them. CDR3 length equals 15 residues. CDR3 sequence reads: CASSPGLPGGTEAFF. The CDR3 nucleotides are TGTGCCAGCAGTCCGGGACTCCCTGGGGGGACTGAAGCTTTCTTT.

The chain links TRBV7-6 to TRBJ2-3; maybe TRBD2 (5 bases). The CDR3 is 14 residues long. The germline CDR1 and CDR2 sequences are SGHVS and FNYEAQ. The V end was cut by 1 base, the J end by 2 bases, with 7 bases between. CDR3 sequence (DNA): TGTGCCAGCAGCTTAGGCGGGTTCACAGATACGCAGTATTTT. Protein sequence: CASSLGGFTDTQYF.

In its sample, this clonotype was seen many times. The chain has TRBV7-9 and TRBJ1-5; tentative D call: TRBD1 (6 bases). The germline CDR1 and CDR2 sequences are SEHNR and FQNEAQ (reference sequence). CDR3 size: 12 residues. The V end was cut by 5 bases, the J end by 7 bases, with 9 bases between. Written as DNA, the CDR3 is TGTGCCAGCAGCCAACAGGGACAGCCCCAGCATTTT. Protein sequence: CASSQQGQPQHF.

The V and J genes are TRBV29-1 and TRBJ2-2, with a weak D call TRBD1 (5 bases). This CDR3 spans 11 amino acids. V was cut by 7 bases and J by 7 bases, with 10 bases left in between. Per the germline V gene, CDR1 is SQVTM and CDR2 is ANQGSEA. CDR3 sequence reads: CSGGLDGELFF. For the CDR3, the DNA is TGCAGCGGGGGCTTGGACGGGGAGCTGTTTTTT.

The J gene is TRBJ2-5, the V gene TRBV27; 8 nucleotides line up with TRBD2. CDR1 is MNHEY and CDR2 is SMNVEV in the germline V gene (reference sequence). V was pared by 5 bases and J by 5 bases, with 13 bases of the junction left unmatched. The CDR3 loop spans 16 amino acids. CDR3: CASSRQTSVPKETQYF. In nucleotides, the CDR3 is TGTGCCAGCAGTCGACAGACTAGCGTGCCAAAGGAGACCCAGTACTTC.

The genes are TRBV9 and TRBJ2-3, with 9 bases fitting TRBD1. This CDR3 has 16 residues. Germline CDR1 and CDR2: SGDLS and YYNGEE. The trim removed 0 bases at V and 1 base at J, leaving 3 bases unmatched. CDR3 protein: CASSVGGQGGTDTQYF. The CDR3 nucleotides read TGTGCCAGCAGCGTAGGGGGACAGGGCGGCACAGATACGCAGTATTTT. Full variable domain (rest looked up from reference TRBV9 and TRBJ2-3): DSGVTQTPKHLITATGQRVTLRCSPRSGDLSVYWYQQSLDQGLQFLIQYYNGEERAKGNILERFSAQQFPDLHSELNLSSLELGDSALYFCASSVGGQGGTDTQYFGPGTRLTVL.

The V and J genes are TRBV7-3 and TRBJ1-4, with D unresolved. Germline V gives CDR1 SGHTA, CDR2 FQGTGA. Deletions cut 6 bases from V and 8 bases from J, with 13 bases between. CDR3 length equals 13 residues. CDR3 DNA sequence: TGTGCCAGCAGTGAGGGAGTTGGGGAAAAACTGTTTTTT. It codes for CASSEGVGEKLFF.

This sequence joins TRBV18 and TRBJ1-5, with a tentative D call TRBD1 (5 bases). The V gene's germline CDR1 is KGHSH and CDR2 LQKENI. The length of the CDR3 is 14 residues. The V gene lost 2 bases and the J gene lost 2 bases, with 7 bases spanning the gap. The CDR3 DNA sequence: TGTGCCAGCTCACCAGTACAGGGCAATCAGCCCCAGCATTTT. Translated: CASSPVQGNQPQHF.

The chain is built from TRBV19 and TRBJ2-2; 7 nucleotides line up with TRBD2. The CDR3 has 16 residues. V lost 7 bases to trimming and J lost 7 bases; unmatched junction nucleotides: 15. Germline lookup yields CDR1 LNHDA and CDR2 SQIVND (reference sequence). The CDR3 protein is CASTPGSRERGGELFF. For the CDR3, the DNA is TGTGCCAGTACCCCGGGATCGCGGGAGAGGGGCGGGGAGCTGTTTTTT. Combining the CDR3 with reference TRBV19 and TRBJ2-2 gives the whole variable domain DGGITQSPKYLFRKEGQNVTLSCEQNLNHDAMYWYRQDPGQGLRLIYYSQIVNDFQKGDIAEGYSVSREKKESFPLTVTSAQKNPTAFYLCASTPGSRERGGELFFGEGSRLTVL.

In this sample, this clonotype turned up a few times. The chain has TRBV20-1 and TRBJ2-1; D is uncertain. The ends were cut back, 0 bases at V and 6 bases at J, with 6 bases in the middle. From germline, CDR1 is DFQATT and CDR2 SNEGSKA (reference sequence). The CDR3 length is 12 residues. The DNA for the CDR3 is TGCAGTGCTAGAGATTTTTTCAATGAGCAGTTCTTC. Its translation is CSARDFFNEQFF.

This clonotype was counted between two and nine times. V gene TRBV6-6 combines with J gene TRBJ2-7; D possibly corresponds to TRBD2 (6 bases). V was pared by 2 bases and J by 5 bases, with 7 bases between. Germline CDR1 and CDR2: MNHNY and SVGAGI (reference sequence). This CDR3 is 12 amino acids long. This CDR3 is CASSYTGDEQYV. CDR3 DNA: TGTGCCAGCAGTTACACGGGGGACGAGCAGTACGTC.

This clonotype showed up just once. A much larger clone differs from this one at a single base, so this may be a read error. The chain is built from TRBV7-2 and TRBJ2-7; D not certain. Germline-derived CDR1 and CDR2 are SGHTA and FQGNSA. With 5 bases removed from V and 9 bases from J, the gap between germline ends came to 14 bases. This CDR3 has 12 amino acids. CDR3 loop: CASSVPIRAQYF. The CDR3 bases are TGTGCCAGCAGCGTACCGATCCGCGCGCAGTACTTC.

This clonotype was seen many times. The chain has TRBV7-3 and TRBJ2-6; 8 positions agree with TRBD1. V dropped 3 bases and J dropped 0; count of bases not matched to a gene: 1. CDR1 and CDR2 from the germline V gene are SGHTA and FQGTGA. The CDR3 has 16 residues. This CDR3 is CASSLDRASGANVLTF. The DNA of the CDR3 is TGTGCCAGCAGCTTGGACAGGGCCTCTGGGGCCAACGTCCTGACTTTC.

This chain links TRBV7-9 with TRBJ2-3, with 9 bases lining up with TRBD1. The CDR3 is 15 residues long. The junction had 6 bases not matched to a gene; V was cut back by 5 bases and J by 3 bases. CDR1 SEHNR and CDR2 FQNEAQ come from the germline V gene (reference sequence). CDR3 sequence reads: CASSRNRGRTDTQYF. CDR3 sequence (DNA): TGTGCCAGCAGCCGAAACAGGGGGCGGACAGATACGCAGTATTTT.

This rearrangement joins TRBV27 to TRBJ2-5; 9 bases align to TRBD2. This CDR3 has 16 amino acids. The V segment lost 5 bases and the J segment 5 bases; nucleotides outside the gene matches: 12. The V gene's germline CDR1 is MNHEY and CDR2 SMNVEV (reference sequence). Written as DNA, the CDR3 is TGTGCCAGCAGTAACATCCCGGGACTAGCAAGGGAGACCCAGTACTTC. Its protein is CASSNIPGLARETQYF.

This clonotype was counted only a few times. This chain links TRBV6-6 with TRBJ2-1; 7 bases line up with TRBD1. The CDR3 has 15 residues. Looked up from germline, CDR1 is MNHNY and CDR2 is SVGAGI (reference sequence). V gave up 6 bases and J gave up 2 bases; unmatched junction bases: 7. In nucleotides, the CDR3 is TGTGCCAGCAGCCTAGGGACAGTAACCTACAATGAGCAGTTCTTC. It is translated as CASSLGTVTYNEQFF.

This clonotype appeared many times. The CDR3 is CASSLLASLSEQFF. The CDR3, as DNA: TGTGCCAGCAGCTTACTCGCTAGCCTCAGTGAGCAGTTCTTC. This chain joins TRBV7-2 and TRBJ2-1, with D tentatively TRBD2 (5 bases). This CDR3 spans 14 amino acids. Between the trimmed V and J ends, which lost 2 bases and 9 bases, there was a span of 14 bases. The germline gives CDR1 SGHTA, CDR2 FQGNSA.

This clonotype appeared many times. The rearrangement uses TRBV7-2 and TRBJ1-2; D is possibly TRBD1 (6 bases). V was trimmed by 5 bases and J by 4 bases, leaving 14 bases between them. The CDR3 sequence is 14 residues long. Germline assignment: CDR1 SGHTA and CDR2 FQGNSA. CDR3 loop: CASSQSRGTYGYTF. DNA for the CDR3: TGTGCCAGCAGCCAAAGCAGGGGTACCTATGGCTACACCTTC.

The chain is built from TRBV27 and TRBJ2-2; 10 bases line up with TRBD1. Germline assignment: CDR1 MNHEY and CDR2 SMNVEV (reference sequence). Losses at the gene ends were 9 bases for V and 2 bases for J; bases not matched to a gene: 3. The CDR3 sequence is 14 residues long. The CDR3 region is CARTGGLNTGELFF. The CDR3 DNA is TGTGCCAGGACAGGGGGCCTCAACACCGGGGAGCTGTTTTTT.

The CDR3 DNA reads TGTGCCAGCACCGGGCTTAGCGGGGTGGGGGAGCAGTACTTC. Translating gives CASTGLSGVGEQYF. The chain combines TRBV2 with TRBJ2-7; 8 bases are shared with TRBD2. V dropped 7 bases and J dropped 7; count of bases not matched to a gene: 12. Germline lookup yields CDR1 SNHLY and CDR2 FYNNEI. There are 14 residues in the CDR3.

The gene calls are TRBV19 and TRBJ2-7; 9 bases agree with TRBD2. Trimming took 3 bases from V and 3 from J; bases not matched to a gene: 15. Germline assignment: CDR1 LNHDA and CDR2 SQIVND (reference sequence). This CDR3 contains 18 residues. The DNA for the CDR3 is TGTGCCAGTAGTATTTTGGCGGCTAGCGGGATGGGGGTCTACGAGCAGTACGTC. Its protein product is CASSILAASGMGVYEQYV.

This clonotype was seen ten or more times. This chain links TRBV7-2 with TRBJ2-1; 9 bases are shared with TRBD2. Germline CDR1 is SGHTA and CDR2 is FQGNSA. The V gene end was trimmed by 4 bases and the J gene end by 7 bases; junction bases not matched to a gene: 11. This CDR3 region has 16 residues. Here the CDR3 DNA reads TGTGCCAGCAGCTCGACTAGCGGAAACACAGGGAATGAGCAGTTCTTC. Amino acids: CASSSTSGNTGNEQFF.

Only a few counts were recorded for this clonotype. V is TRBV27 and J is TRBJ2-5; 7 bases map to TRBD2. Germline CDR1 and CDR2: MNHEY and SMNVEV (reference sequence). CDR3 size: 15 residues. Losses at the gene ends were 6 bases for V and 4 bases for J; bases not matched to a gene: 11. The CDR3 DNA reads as TGTGCCAGCAGGGTACTAGCGCCCGAGGGAGAGACCCAGTACTTC. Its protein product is CASRVLAPEGETQYF.

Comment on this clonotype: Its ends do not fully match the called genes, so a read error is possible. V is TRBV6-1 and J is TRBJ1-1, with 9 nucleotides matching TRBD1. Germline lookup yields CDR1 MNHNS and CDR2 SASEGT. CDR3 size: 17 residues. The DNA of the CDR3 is TGTGCCAGCATTGAACAGGGGGCAGGGTTGGGGAACACTGAAGCTTTCTTT. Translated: CASIEQGAGLGNTEAFF.

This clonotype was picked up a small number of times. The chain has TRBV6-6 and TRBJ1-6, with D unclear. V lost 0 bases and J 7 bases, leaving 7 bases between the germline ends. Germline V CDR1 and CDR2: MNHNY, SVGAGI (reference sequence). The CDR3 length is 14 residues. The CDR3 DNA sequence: TGTGCCAGCAGTTACTCGACGCCGAATTCACCCCTCCACTTT. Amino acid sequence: CASSYSTPNSPLHF.